The clone carrying this T cell receptor beta chain was seen repeatedly, ten times or more. Its antigen remains unidentified. Sequencing ends 3 residues short of the CDR3 end; the germline J gene provides the rest. These data belong to a study of T cell clonality in common variable immunodeficiency. Overall study results and limits: CVID subjects shared fewer TCRbeta clones than healthy controls did.

Donors gave 5 to 8 ml heparinized peripheral whole blood. Assay: immunoSEQ multiplex PCR; the TCRdb copy retains only in-frame clones and omits some. The sample contains tens of thousands of clones, none occurring once; 1.8% lies in the top ten. Germline assignment: CDR1 DFQATT and CDR2 SNEGSKA (reference sequence). The CDR3 length is 13 residues. Trimming removed 3 bases at V and 3 bases at J, with 11 bases between. This rearrangement joins TRBV20-1 to TRBJ1-2; unclear D gene. The clonotype comes from a person between 18 and 69 years old in good health. The material sequenced was peripheral blood mononuclear cells. The CDR3 bases that were read are TGCAGTGCTAGGGCCAGCGGGTACTATGGC. Its protein is CSARASGYYG. The full CDR3 is CSARASGYYGYTF.